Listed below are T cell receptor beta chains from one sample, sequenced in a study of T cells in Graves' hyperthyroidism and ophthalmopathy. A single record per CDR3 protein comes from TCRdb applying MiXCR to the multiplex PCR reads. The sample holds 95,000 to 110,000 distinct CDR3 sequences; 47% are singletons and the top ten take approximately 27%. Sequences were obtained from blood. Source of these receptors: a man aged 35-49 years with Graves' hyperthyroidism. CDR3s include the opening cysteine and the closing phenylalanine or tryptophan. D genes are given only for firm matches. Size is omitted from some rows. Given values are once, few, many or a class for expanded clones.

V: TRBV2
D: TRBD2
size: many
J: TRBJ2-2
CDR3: CASSTSGKNTGELFF
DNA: TGTGCCAGCAGTACTAGCGGGAAGAACACCGGGGAGCTGTTTTTT

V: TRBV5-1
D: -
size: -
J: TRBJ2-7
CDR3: CAGSPGDGSHEQYF
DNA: TGCGCCGGCAGCCCCGGGGACGGTTCCCACGAGCAGTACTTC

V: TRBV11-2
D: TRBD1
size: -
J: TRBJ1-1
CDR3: CASSLGDRDTEAFF
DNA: TGTGCCAGCAGCTTAGGGGACAGGGACACTGAAGCTTTCTTT

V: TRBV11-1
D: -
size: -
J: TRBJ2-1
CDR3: CASSCCAWSNNEQFF
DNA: -

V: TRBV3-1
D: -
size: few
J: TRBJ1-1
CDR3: CASSSYRTENTEAFF
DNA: TGTGCCAGCAGCTCCTACAGGACAGAGAACACTGAAGCTTTCTTT

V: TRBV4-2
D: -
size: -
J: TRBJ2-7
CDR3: CASSPIDGGSSYEQYF
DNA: TGTGCCAGCAGCCCCATTGATGGGGGGTCATCGTACGAGCAGTACTTC

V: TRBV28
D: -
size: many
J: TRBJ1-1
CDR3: CASSHRSTEAFF
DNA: TGTGCCAGCTCCCACCGGAGCACTGAAGCTTTCTTT

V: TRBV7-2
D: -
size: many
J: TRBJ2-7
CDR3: CASSLGRGALEYF
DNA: TGTGCCAGCAGCTTAGGTAGGGGGGCGCTCGAGTACTTC

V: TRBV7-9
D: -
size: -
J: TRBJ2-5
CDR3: CASSSRGAGTQYF
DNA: TGTGCCAGCAGCTCGAGGGGAGCTGGGACCCAGTACTTC

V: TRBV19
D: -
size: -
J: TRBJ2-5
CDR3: CASRLHGSQEAQYF
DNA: TGTGCCAGTAGGTTGCATGGGTCACAAGAGGCCCAGTACTTC

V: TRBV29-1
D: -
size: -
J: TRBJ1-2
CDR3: CSVDRDHLYGYTF
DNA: TGCAGCGTTGACAGGGACCACTTGTATGGCTACACCTTC

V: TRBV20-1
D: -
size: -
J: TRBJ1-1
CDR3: CSARTGGGTEAFF
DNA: TGCAGTGCTAGAACCGGGGGGGGGACTGAAGCTTTCTTT

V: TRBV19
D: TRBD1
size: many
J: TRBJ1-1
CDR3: CASSDRQGWAFF
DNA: TGTGCCAGTAGTGACCGACAGGGGTGGGCTTTCTTT

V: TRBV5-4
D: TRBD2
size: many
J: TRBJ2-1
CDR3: CASSVGAGSWNEQFF
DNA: TGTGCCAGCAGCGTGGGAGCGGGGAGCTGGAATGAGCAGTTCTTC

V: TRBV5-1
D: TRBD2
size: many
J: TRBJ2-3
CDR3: CASSLVLAGGPGSTDTQYF
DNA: TGCGCCAGCAGCTTGGTACTAGCGGGAGGGCCGGGCAGCACAGATACGCAGTATTTT

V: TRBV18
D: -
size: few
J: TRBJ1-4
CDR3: CASSPTSRVTNEKLFF
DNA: TGTGCCAGCTCACCAACTTCCAGGGTTACTAATGAAAAACTGTTTTTT

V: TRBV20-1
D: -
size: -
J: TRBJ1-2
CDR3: CSARDGAGLGYTF
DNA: TGCAGTGCTAGAGATGGGGCAGGGCTTGGCTACACCTTC

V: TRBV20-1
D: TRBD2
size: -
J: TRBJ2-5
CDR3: CSATSGGAETQYF
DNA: TGCAGTGCCACTAGCGGGGGGGCGGAGACCCAGTACTTC

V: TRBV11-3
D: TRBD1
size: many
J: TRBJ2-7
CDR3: CASSNRDRYYEQYF
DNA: TGTGCCAGCAGCAACCGGGACAGATACTACGAGCAGTACTTC

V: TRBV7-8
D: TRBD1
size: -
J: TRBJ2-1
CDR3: CASSLMWTGGRGNEQFF
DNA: TGTGCCAGCAGCTTAATGTGGACAGGGGGCCGGGGCAATGAGCAGTTCTTC

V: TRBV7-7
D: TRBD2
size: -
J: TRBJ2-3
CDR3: CASSQARGAADTQYF
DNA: TGTGCCAGCAGCCAAGCGCGGGGGGCCGCAGATACGCAGTATTTT

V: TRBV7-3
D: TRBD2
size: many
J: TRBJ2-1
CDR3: CASSLARTSGSDEQFF
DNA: TGTGCCAGCAGCTTAGCCCGGACTAGCGGGAGTGATGAGCAGTTCTTC

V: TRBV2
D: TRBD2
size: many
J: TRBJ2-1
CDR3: CASSERFGRAYNEQFF
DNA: TGTGCCAGCAGTGAAAGGTTCGGGAGGGCCTACAATGAGCAGTTCTTC

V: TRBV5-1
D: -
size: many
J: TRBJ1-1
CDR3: CASSLGRVTEAFF
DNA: TGCGCCAGCAGCTTGGGCAGGGTCACTGAAGCTTTCTTT

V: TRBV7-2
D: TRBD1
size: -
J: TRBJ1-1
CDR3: CASSLVGTANEAFF
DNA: TGTGCCAGCAGCTTAGTGGGGACAGCGAATGAAGCTTTCTTT

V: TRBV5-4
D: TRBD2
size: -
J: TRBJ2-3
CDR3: CASSRLAVITDTQYF
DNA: TGTGCCAGCAGCCGACTAGCGGTAATCACAGATACGCAGTATTTT

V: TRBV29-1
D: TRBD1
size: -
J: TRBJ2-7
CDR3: CSLVGQGTGQYF
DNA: TGCAGCTTAGTGGGACAGGGAACAGGGCAGTACTTC

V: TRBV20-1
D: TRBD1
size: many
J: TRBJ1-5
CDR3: CSARGPQGAGNQPQHF
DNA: TGCAGTGCTAGAGGGCCCCAGGGGGCGGGCAATCAGCCCCAGCATTTT

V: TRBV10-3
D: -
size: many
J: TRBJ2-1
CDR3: CAISESGGNEQFF
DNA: TGTGCCATCAGTGAGTCCGGAGGAAATGAGCAGTTCTTC

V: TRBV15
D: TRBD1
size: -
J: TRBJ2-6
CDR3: CATSDGQGGNVLTF
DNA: TGTGCCACCAGCGATGGACAGGGTGGCAACGTCCTGACTTTC

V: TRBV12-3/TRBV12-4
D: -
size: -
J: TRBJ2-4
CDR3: CASSRDMGGIQYF
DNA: TGTGCCAGCAGCCGGGACATGGGGGGCATTCAGTACTTC

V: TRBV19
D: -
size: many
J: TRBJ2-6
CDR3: CASSMQVSGANVLTF
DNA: TGTGCCAGTAGTATGCAGGTCTCTGGGGCCAACGTCCTGACTTTC

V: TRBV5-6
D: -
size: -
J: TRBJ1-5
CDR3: CASSFQWVRDNQAQHF
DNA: TGTGCCAGCAGCTTTCAGTGGGTGAGGGACAATCAGGCCCAGCATTTT

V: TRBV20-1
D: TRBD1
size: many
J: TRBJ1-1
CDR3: CSARQGNTEAFF
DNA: TGCAGTGCGAGACAGGGGAACACTGAAGCTTTCTTT

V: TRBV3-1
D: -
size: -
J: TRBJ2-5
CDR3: CASSRQGLPQETQYF
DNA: TGTGCCAGCAGCCGACAGGGACTACCACAAGAGACCCAGTACTTC

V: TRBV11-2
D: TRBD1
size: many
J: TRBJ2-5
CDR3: CASSRDRVGETQYF
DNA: TGTGCCAGCAGCCGGGACAGGGTTGGGGAGACCCAGTACTTC

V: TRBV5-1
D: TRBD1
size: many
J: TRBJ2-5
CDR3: CASSLAERFGGQGGETQYF
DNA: TGCGCCAGCAGCTTGGCCGAGAGGTTTGGAGGACAGGGAGGAGAGACCCAGTACTTC

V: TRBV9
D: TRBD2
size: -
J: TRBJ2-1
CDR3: CASSQTTGTSGRNEQFF
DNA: TGTGCCAGCTCACAAACAACCGGGACTAGCGGGAGAAATGAGCAGTTTTTC

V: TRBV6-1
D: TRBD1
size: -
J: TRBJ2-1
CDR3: CASSEGQGAEQFF
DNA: TGTGCCAGCAGTGAAGGTCAGGGGGCGGAGCAGTTCTTC

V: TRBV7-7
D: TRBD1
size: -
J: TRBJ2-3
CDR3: CASKTGGTDTQYF
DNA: TGTGCTAGTAAGACAGGGGGCACAGATACGCAGTATTTT

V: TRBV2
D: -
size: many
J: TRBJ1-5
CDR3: CASSDGSNQPQHF
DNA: TGTGCCAGCAGTGACGGTAGCAATCAGCCCCAGCATTTT

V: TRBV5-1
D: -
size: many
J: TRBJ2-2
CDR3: CASSLGPGTGELFF
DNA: TGCGCCAGCAGCTTGGGACCGGGCACCGGGGAGCTGTTTTTT